This TCR beta chain was captured in a study of T cell responses to AZD1222 COVID-19 vaccine. Libraries were prepared by immunoSEQ multiplex PCR; TCRdb keeps only in-frame clonotypes and omits some of them. This table holds over 150,000 clones, roughly 90% found once. The study, taken as a whole, reports: Spike-specific TCR depth and breadth grew after two AZD1222 doses. CD4 TCRs associated with vaccination spanned spike, dominating at 160-218 and 743-854. Epitopes outside B.1.351 and B.1.1.7 mutated regions reportedly drew nearly half of spike TCRs.

For this clone: Its target is not known.

Germline lookup yields CDR1 SGHVS and CDR2 FQNEAQ. The CDR3 is 15 amino acids. The V and J ends lost 3 bases and 0 bases respectively, with 9 bases between them. Sequencing was performed on peripheral blood, taken on day 0 of MenACWY control vaccination. The V call is TRBV7-8, the J call TRBJ1-3, with a weak D call TRBD1 (5 bases). The TCR was taken from an adult in good health. Here the CDR3 DNA reads TGTGCCAGCAGCTTGACAGTAAGCTCTGGAAACACCATATATTTT. Its protein is CASSLTVSSGNTIYF.